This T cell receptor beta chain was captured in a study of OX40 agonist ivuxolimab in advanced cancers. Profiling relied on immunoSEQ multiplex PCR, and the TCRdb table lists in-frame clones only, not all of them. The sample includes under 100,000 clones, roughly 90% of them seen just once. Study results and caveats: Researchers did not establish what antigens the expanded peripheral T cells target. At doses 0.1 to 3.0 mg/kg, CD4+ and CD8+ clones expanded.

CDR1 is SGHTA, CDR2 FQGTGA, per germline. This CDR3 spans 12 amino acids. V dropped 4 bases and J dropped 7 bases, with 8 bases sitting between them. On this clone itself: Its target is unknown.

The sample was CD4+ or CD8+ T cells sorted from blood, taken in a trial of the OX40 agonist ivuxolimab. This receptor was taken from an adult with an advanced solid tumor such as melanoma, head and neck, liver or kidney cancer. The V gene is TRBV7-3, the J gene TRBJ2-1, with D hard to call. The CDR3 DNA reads TGTGCCAGCAGCTCTCCCGGGAATGAGCAGTTCTTC. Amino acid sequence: CASSSPGNEQFF.